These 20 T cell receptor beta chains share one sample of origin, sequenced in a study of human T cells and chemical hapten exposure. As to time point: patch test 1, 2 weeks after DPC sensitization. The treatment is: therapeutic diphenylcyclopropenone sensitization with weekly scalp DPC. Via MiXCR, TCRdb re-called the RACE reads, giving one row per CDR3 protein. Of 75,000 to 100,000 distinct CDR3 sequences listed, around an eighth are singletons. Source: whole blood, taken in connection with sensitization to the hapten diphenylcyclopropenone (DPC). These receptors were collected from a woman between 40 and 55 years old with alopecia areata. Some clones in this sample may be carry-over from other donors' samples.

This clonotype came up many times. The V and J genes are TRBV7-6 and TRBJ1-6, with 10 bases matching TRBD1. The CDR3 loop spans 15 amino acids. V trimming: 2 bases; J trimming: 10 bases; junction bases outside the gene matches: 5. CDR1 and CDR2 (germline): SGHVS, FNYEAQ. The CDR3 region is CASSLRGTGDSPLHF. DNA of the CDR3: TGTGCCAGCAGCTTACGCGGGACAGGGGACTCACCCCTCCACTTT.

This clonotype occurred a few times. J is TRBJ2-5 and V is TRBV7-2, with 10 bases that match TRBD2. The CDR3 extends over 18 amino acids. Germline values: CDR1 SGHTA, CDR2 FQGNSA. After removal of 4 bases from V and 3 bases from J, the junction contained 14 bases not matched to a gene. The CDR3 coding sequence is TGTGCCAGCAGCTCCCGGTTGAGGACTAGCGGAATGAAAGAGACCCAGTACTTC. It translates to CASSSRLRTSGMKETQYF.

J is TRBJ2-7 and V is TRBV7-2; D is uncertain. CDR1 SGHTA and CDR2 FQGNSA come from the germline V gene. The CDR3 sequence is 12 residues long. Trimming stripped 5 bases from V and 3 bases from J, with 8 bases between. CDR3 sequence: CASSPFGYEQYF. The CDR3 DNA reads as TGTGCCAGCAGCCCTTTCGGCTACGAGCAGTACTTC.

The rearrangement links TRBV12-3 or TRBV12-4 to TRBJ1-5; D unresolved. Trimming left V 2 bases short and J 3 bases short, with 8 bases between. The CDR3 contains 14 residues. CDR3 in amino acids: CASSLSSFNQPQHF. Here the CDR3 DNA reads TGTGCCAGCAGTTTAAGCAGCTTCAATCAGCCCCAGCATTTT.

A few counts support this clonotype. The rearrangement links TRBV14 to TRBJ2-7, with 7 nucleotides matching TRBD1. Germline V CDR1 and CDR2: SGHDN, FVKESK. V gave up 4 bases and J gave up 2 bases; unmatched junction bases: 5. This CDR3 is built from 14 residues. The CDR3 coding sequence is TGTGCCAGCAGCCGGGACAGCAACACCTACGAGCAGTACTTC. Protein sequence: CASSRDSNTYEQYF. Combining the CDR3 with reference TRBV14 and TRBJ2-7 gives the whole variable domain EAGVTQFPSHSVIEKGQTVTLRCDPISGHDNLYWYRRVMGKEIKFLLHFVKESKQDESGMPNNRFLAERTGGTYSTLKVQPAELEDSGVYFCASSRDSNTYEQYFGPGTRLTVT.

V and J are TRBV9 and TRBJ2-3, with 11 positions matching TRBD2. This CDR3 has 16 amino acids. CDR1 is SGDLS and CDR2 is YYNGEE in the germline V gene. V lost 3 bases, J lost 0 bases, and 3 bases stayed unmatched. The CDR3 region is CASSASSGRSTDTQYF. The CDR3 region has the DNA TGTGCCAGCAGCGCGTCTAGCGGGAGGAGCACAGATACGCAGTATTTT. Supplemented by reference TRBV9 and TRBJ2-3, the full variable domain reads DSGVTQTPKHLITATGQRVTLRCSPRSGDLSVYWYQQSLDQGLQFLIQYYNGEERAKGNILERFSAQQFPDLHSELNLSSLELGDSALYFCASSASSGRSTDTQYFGPGTRLTVL.

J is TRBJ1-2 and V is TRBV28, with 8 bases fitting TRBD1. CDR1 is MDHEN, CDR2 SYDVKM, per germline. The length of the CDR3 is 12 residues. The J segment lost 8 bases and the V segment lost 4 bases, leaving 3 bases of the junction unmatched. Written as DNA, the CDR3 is TGTGCCAGCAGTTCCGGGACAGGCGGCTACACCTTC. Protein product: CASSSGTGGYTF.

The CDR3 region is CASSSETQYF. The CDR3 nucleotides are TGTGCCAGCAGCTCGGAGACCCAGTACTTC. The chain has TRBV28 and TRBJ2-5; unclear D gene. Trimming pared 6 bases from V and 5 bases from J, leaving 4 bases between. CDR1 is MDHEN, CDR2 SYDVKM, per germline. The CDR3 is made up of 10 amino acids.

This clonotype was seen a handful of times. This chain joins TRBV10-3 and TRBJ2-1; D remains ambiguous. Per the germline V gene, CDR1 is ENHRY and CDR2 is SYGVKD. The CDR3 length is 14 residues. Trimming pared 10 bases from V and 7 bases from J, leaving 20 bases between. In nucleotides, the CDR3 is TGTGCCACCCAGACGGATTCACGGTGGAATGAGCAGTTCTTC. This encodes CATQTDSRWNEQFF.

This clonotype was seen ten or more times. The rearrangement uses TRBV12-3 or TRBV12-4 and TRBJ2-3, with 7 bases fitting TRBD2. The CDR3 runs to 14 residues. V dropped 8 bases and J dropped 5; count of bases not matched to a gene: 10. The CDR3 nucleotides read TGTGCCAGCCAACCCAGGCGGGAGAAAGATACGCAGTATTTT. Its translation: CASQPRREKDTQYF.

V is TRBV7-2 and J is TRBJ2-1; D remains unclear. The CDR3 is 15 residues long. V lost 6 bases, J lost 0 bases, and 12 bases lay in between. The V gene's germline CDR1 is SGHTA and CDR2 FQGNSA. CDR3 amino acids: CASSLDQSSYNEQFF. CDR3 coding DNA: TGTGCCAGCAGTCTGGACCAGAGCTCCTACAATGAGCAGTTCTTC.

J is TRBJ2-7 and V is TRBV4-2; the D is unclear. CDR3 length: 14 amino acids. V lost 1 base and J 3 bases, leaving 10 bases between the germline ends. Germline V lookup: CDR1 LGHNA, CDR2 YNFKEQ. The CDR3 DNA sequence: TGTGCCAGCAGCCAAGCTAGGGCCAGCTACGAGCAGTACTTC. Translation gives CASSQARASYEQYF.

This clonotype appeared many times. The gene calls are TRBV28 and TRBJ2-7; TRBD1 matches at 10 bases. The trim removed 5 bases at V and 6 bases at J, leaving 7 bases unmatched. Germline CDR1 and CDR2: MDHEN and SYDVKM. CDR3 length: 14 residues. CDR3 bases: TGTGCCAGCAGTCCGAGACAGGGGGCGGTCGAGCAGTACTTC. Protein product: CASSPRQGAVEQYF.

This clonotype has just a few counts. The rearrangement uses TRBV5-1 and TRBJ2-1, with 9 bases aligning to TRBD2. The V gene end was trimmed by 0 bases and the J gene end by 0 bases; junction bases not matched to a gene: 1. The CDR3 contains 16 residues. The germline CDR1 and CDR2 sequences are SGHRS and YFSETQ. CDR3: CASSLASGTSYNEQFF. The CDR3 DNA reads TGCGCCAGCAGCTTGGCTAGCGGGACCTCCTACAATGAGCAGTTCTTC.

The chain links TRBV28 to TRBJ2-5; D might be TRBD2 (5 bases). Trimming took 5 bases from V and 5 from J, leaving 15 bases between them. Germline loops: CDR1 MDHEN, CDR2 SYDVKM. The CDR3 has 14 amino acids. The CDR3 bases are TGTGCCAGCAGTACCTCGGGGAGCCTGGAGACCCAGTACTTC. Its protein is CASSTSGSLETQYF.

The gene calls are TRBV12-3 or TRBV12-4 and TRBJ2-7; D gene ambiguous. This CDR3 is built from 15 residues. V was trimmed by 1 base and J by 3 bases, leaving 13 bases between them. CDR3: CASSLGVGGSYEQYF. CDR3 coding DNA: TGTGCCAGCAGTTTAGGGGTGGGCGGAAGCTACGAGCAGTACTTC.

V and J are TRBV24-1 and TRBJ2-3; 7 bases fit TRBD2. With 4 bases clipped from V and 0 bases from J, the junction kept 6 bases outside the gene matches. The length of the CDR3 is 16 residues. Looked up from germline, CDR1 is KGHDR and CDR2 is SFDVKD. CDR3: CATSEGLGGSTDTQYF. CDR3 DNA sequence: TGTGCCACCAGTGAAGGACTAGGCGGGAGCACAGATACGCAGTATTTT.

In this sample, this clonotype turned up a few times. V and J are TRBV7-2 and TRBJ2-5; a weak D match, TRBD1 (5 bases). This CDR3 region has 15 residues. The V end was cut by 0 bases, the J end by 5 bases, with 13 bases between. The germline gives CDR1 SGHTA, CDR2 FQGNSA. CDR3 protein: CASSLAPDNSETQYF. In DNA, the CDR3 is TGTGCCAGCAGCTTAGCCCCGGACAACTCGGAGACCCAGTACTTC.

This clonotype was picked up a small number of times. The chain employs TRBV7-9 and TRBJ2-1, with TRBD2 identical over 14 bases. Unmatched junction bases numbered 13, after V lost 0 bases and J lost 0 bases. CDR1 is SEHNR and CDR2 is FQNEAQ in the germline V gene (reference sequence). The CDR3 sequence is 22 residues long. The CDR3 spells CASSLAGLAGVGGLSSYNEQFF. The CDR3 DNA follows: TGTGCCAGCAGCTTAGCGGGACTAGCGGGAGTGGGGGGACTAAGCTCCTACAATGAGCAGTTCTTC.

Here the CDR3 DNA reads TGTGCCAGCAGCTTAGACCAGGGGTTTCAAGAAAAACTGTTTTTT. It encodes CASSLDQGFQEKLFF. The V and J genes are TRBV7-6 and TRBJ1-4; maybe TRBD1 (6 bases). CDR1 and CDR2 (germline): SGHVS, FNYEAQ. The CDR3 covers 15 residues. Trimming stripped 1 base from V and 8 bases from J, with 14 bases between.